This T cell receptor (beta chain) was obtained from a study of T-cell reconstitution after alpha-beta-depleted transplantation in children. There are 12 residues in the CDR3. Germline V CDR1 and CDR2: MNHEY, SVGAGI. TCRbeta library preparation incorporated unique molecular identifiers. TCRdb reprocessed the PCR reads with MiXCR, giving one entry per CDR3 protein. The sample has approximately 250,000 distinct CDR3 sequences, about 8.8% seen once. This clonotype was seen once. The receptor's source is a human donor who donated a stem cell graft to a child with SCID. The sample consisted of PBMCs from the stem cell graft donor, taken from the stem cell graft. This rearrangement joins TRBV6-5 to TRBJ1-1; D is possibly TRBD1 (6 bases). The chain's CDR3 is CVVRGRNTEAFF. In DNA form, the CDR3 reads TGTGTCGTGAGGGGGAGGAACACTGAAGCTTTCTTT.